These T cell receptor beta chains were read from a single sample in a study of T cells in Graves' hyperthyroidism and ophthalmopathy. TCRdb re-called the multiplex PCR reads through MiXCR, storing one row per CDR3 protein. The data show approximately 400,000 distinct CDR3 sequences, with 19% seen just once and roughly 3.5% held by the top ten. Sequencing was performed on blood. The receptor source for this set is a woman between 18 and 29 years old with Graves' hyperthyroidism. Both conserved end residues are part of each CDR3. A D gene is named only where the DNA matches it firmly. For some rows the clone size is stated as once, few or many, or as a class when expanded; others skip it.

d_call	v_call	clone_size	j_call	cdr3_nt	cdr3_aa
NA	TRBV10-3	many	TRBJ1-1	TGTGCCATCAGTGAACAACCGGGCCCCATCTTGACCACTGAAGCTTTCTTT	CAISEQPGPILTTEAFF
NA	TRBV30	many	TRBJ1-2	TGTGCCTGGAGTAGGACTTACCCCTATGGCTACACCTTC	CAWSRTYPYGYTF
NA	TRBV4-2	many	TRBJ1-6	TGTGCCAGCAGCCAAGGGCAGGTTGGGAATTCACCCCTCCACTTT	CASSQGQVGNSPLHF
NA	TRBV12-3/TRBV12-4	NA	TRBJ2-7	TGTGCCAGCAGTTTAGTACAGGGGAGGAACTTCTACGAGCAGTACTTC	CASSLVQGRNFYEQYF
NA	TRBV18	few	TRBJ1-3	TGTGCCAGCTCACCACTTGACACTGCCTCTGGAAACACCATATATTTT	CASSPLDTASGNTIYF
NA	TRBV27	many	TRBJ1-5	TGTGCCAGCACCTTCCCTAAGACAGTGAGGGGCAATCAGCCCCAGCATTTT	CASTFPKTVRGNQPQHF
NA	TRBV15	many	TRBJ1-5	TGTGCCACCAGCAAAGGGCAAGGAGGTAATCAGCCCCAGCATTTT	CATSKGQGGNQPQHF
NA	TRBV4-1	NA	TRBJ2-7	TGCGCCAGCAGCCACGGGGCCCCGGGGGAGCAGTACTTC	CASSHGAPGEQYF
TRBD1	TRBV10-1	many	TRBJ2-7	TGCGCCAGCAGGGGTTACAGGGGTCTCCACGAGCAGTACTTC	CASRGYRGLHEQYF
TRBD1	TRBV5-1	NA	TRBJ1-1	TGCGCCAGCAGAGGAAGGGGGCAAGAAGCTTTCTTT	CASRGRGQEAFF
NA	TRBV6-1	many	TRBJ1-1	TGTGCCAGCAATACAGGGAGGACTGAAGCTTTCTTT	CASNTGRTEAFF
NA	TRBV18	few	TRBJ2-7	TGTGCCAGCTCACCAGATACCGGACGACCCGTGGAGCAGTACTTC	CASSPDTGRPVEQYF
TRBD2	TRBV5-1	many	TRBJ2-5	TGCGCCAGCAGCTCGACTAGCGGACTAAAGACCCAGTACTTC	CASSSTSGLKTQYF
NA	TRBV6-1	many	TRBJ1-5	TGTGCCAGCAGCCCCGGCCTACCGGGTCAGCCCCAGCATTTT	CASSPGLPGQPQHF
NA	TRBV20-1	NA	TRBJ2-2	TGCAGTGCTCCCAGAGGGGTGGCCACCGGGGAGCTGTTTTTT	CSAPRGVATGELFF
NA	TRBV27	many	TRBJ1-5	TGTGCCAGCAGTTCGTGGGGCGCCGGACATCAGCCCCAGCATTTT	CASSSWGAGHQPQHF
NA	TRBV6-1	many	TRBJ2-7	TGTGCCAGCAGTGAATTACTAGCCGGGCACGAGCAGTACTTC	CASSELLAGHEQYF
NA	TRBV27	many	TRBJ1-2	TGTGCCAGCAGTTCATATCCGGGCCACAAGGTCTATGGCTACACCTTC	CASSSYPGHKVYGYTF
NA	TRBV11-2	many	TRBJ2-5	TGTGCCAGCAGGCCTCCAGGTCAGGTATTGGAGACCCAGTACTTC	CASRPPGQVLETQYF
NA	TRBV11-2	few	TRBJ2-7	TGTGCCAGCAGCCCCGGCCAGGTCTTTTTCTACGAGCAGTACTTC	CASSPGQVFFYEQYF
NA	TRBV6-5	many	TRBJ1-2	TGTGCCAGCAGTTACTCGAGCCGTTTAGGCTACACCTTC	CASSYSSRLGYTF
TRBD1	TRBV12-3/TRBV12-4	many	TRBJ1-1	TGTGCCAGCAGGACAGGGGGAGGGACTGAAGCTTTCTTT	CASRTGGGTEAFF
NA	TRBV20-1	many	TRBJ2-7	TGCAGTGCCCGGGATCTCGTCTCCTACGAGCAGTACTTC	CSARDLVSYEQYF
TRBD2	TRBV12-5	once	TRBJ2-5	TGTGCTAGTGGTTTGGGACTAGCGGGAACCCAAGAGACCCAGTACTTC	CASGLGLAGTQETQYF
NA	TRBV12-3/TRBV12-4	many	TRBJ1-2	TGTGCCAGCAGTTTAAGGGATGTGGGTGGCTACACCTTC	CASSLRDVGGYTF
TRBD1	TRBV11-2	many	TRBJ2-7	TGTGCCAGCAGCTTACGAATAGCCGGGACAGGGGCCGAGCAGTACTTC	CASSLRIAGTGAEQYF
NA	TRBV10-3	many	TRBJ1-5	TGTGCCATCAGTGAGTCCGTGATGAATCAGCCCCAGCATTTT	CAISESVMNQPQHF
NA	TRBV30	many	TRBJ2-7	TGTGCCTGGAGTCGGGGTAACGAGCAGTACTTC	CAWSRGNEQYF
NA	TRBV5-4	many	TRBJ1-6	TGTGCCAGCAGCTTGCTTCAGGGGCCGAGTTCACCCCTCCACTTT	CASSLLQGPSSPLHF
TRBD2	TRBV7-2	NA	TRBJ2-5	TGTGCCAGCAGCTTACTCATAGCGGGGGGGCAGGAGACCCAGTACTTC	CASSLLIAGGQETQYF
NA	TRBV10-3	few	TRBJ2-3	TGTGCCATCAGTGAGTCAAACAGGGTTAGCACAGATACGCAGTATTTT	CAISESNRVSTDTQYF
NA	TRBV6-2/TRBV6-3	NA	TRBJ2-5	TGTGCCAGCAGTTACTCGAAGCTAGAAGAAGAGACCCAGTACTTC	CASSYSKLEEETQYF
NA	TRBV27	NA	TRBJ1-5	TGTGCCAGCAGTTTAACCCGGGGGGATCAGCCCCAGCATTTT	CASSLTRGDQPQHF
NA	TRBV12-3/TRBV12-4	NA	TRBJ2-7	TGTGCCAGCACCCTAGACGGGTACGAGCAGTACTTC	CASTLDGYEQYF
TRBD1	TRBV19	many	TRBJ1-3	TGTGCCAGTAGTCCACAGGGGGCAGGAAACACCATATATTTT	CASSPQGAGNTIYF
NA	TRBV20-1	many	TRBJ2-5	TGCAGTGCTACTAAACCGGGACTTCAAGAGACCCAGTACTTC	CSATKPGLQETQYF
TRBD1	TRBV6-1	many	TRBJ1-2	TGTGCCAGCAGTGCAATCGACAGGGCGCGACTCACCTTC	CASSAIDRARLTF
TRBD1	TRBV9	many	TRBJ1-1	TGTGCCAGCAGCGTAGAAGGGACAGGGAACACTGAAGCTTTCTTT	CASSVEGTGNTEAFF
NA	TRBV18	few	TRBJ2-2	TGTGCCAGCTCACCACAAGCGACGGCGAACACCGGGGAGCTGTTTTTT	CASSPQATANTGELFF
NA	TRBV6-1	few	TRBJ2-5	TGTGCCAGCAGGCTAATCCAAGAGACCCAGTACTTC	CASRLIQETQYF
NA	TRBV9	many	TRBJ1-2	TGTGCCAGCTGGAGACAGGACTATGGCTACACCTTC	CASWRQDYGYTF
TRBD1	TRBV7-3	many	TRBJ2-7	TGTGCCAGCAGCGATCCGGGACAGGGTAACGAGCAGTACTTC	CASSDPGQGNEQYF
NA	TRBV27	many	TRBJ1-3	TGTGCCAGCCCTGAAAAACACGGCCACACCATATATTTT	CASPEKHGHTIYF
NA	TRBV4-1	many	TRBJ2-5	TGCGCCAGCAGCCCCTTTGCGGTAGGGGGTTCGGAGACCCAGTACTTC	CASSPFAVGGSETQYF
NA	TRBV6-1	many	TRBJ2-5	TGTGCCAGCAGATTGGAGACCCAGTACTTC	CASRLETQYF
NA	TRBV30	few	TRBJ2-7	TGTGCCTGGGACAGTTTCTACGAGCAGTACTTC	CAWDSFYEQYF
TRBD1	TRBV20-1	many	TRBJ1-2	TGCAGTGCTACGGACAGGGGGACTTTCTATGGCTACACCTTC	CSATDRGTFYGYTF
NA	TRBV9	few	TRBJ1-1	TGTGCCAGCAGCGTAGCTAGGGGGGTGAACACTGAAGCTTTCTTT	CASSVARGVNTEAFF